This T cell receptor (beta chain) is from a study of CD8+CD57+ T cells in acquired aplastic anemia. Study-wide context: Sorted CD4+ and CD8+ cells yielded 3 to 3.5 ug of DNA on average. Findings and limits, study-wide: A significant difference in CD8+ Simpson's diversity between patients and controls was not found.

In germline, CDR1 is SGDLS, CDR2 YYNGEE. The CDR3 consists of 15 residues. A remark on this clonotype: Its antigen is currently unknown. One junction end does not reproduce the germline sequence, and a read error may be involved.

The template used for profiling TCR beta VDJ and CDR3 was genomic DNA. A single record per CDR3 protein comes from TCRdb applying MiXCR to the reads. The sample yields about 270,000 distinct CDR3 sequences, approximately 82% seen once. The patients chosen for sequencing had shown expansion of CD8+CD57+ cells (detected by flow cytometry). The enrolled patients all had severe acquired aplastic anemia. Blood came from patients not yet given any therapy. The rearrangement joins TRBV9 to TRBJ1-1; D gene unclear. This clonotype was sampled from a human donor with aplastic anemia. The sample consisted of sorted CD4+, CD8+, or CD8+CD57+ T cells (not recorded which) from PBMCs. In DNA form, the CDR3 reads TGTGCTAGCAGCGTAGGGTTAGATACGCAGTCTTTTGGCTTCTTT. This codes for CASSVGLDTQSFGFF. The full variable domain, in which reference TRBV9 and TRBJ1-1 provide the parts outside the CDR3, is DSGVTQTPKHLITATGQRVTLRCSPRSGDLSVYWYQQSLDQGLQFLIQYYNGEERAKGNILERFSAQQFPDLHSELNLSSLELGDSALYFCASSVGLDTQSFGFFGQGTRLTVV.